This paragraph reports one T cell receptor (beta chain). Antigen specificity is unknown. The source of the sample is a study of beta chain features in type 1 diabetes. V gave up 11 bases and J gave up 5 bases, with 18 bases separating them. The germline gives CDR1 SGHVS, CDR2 FQNEAQ. This CDR3 has 14 amino acids. Every bit of the isolated RNA underwent reverse transcription, so sequencing read expressed TCRB transcripts. Several million reads on average were seen across naive, central memory and regulatory T cell samples. The repertoire was sequenced with immunoSEQ multiplex PCR; TCRdb's copy has only in-frame clones and lacks some. The data hold over 25,000 clones, with 56% observed a single time. Study-wide points: Among type 1 diabetes patients, VDJ junctions had fewer insertions and more deletions. A moderate, significant TCRB CDR3 shortening appeared in type 1 diabetes across four CD4+ subsets. A potential influence of HLA type upon TCRB rearrangement remained unresolved herein.

The sample consisted of Tregs from blood. This clonotype was obtained from a woman aged 18-35 years with type 1 diabetes. The V and J genes are TRBV7-8 and TRBJ2-2, with D tentatively TRBD1 (6 bases). This CDR3 reads CAGLRQERTGELFF. Written as DNA, the CDR3 is TGTGCCGGACTCCGACAGGAGCGGACCGGGGAGCTGTTTTTT.